This section outlines one T cell receptor (beta chain) sequence together with its context. CDR3 length: 17 residues. CDR1 is SGHTA and CDR2 is FQGTGA in the germline V gene. V was pared by 5 bases and J by 6 bases, with 15 bases of the junction left unmatched. The data are from a study of cytotoxic CD8 clonotypes in ibrutinib-treated CLL. Clones were read by immunoSEQ multiplex PCR, and TCRdb kept only the in-frame ones, dropping some. In the table there are more than 200,000 clones, roughly 73% of which are singletons. This sequence was found in a human donor with chronic lymphocytic leukemia. The sample in question was PBMCs, obtained after 12 months of ibrutinib treatment. The genes are TRBV7-3 and TRBJ2-3; 9 nucleotides line up with TRBD2. CDR3 in amino acids: CASSPMGRLAGLDTQYF. The CDR3 DNA is TGTGCCAGCAGCCCCATGGGACGGCTAGCGGGGTTGGATACGCAGTATTTT.